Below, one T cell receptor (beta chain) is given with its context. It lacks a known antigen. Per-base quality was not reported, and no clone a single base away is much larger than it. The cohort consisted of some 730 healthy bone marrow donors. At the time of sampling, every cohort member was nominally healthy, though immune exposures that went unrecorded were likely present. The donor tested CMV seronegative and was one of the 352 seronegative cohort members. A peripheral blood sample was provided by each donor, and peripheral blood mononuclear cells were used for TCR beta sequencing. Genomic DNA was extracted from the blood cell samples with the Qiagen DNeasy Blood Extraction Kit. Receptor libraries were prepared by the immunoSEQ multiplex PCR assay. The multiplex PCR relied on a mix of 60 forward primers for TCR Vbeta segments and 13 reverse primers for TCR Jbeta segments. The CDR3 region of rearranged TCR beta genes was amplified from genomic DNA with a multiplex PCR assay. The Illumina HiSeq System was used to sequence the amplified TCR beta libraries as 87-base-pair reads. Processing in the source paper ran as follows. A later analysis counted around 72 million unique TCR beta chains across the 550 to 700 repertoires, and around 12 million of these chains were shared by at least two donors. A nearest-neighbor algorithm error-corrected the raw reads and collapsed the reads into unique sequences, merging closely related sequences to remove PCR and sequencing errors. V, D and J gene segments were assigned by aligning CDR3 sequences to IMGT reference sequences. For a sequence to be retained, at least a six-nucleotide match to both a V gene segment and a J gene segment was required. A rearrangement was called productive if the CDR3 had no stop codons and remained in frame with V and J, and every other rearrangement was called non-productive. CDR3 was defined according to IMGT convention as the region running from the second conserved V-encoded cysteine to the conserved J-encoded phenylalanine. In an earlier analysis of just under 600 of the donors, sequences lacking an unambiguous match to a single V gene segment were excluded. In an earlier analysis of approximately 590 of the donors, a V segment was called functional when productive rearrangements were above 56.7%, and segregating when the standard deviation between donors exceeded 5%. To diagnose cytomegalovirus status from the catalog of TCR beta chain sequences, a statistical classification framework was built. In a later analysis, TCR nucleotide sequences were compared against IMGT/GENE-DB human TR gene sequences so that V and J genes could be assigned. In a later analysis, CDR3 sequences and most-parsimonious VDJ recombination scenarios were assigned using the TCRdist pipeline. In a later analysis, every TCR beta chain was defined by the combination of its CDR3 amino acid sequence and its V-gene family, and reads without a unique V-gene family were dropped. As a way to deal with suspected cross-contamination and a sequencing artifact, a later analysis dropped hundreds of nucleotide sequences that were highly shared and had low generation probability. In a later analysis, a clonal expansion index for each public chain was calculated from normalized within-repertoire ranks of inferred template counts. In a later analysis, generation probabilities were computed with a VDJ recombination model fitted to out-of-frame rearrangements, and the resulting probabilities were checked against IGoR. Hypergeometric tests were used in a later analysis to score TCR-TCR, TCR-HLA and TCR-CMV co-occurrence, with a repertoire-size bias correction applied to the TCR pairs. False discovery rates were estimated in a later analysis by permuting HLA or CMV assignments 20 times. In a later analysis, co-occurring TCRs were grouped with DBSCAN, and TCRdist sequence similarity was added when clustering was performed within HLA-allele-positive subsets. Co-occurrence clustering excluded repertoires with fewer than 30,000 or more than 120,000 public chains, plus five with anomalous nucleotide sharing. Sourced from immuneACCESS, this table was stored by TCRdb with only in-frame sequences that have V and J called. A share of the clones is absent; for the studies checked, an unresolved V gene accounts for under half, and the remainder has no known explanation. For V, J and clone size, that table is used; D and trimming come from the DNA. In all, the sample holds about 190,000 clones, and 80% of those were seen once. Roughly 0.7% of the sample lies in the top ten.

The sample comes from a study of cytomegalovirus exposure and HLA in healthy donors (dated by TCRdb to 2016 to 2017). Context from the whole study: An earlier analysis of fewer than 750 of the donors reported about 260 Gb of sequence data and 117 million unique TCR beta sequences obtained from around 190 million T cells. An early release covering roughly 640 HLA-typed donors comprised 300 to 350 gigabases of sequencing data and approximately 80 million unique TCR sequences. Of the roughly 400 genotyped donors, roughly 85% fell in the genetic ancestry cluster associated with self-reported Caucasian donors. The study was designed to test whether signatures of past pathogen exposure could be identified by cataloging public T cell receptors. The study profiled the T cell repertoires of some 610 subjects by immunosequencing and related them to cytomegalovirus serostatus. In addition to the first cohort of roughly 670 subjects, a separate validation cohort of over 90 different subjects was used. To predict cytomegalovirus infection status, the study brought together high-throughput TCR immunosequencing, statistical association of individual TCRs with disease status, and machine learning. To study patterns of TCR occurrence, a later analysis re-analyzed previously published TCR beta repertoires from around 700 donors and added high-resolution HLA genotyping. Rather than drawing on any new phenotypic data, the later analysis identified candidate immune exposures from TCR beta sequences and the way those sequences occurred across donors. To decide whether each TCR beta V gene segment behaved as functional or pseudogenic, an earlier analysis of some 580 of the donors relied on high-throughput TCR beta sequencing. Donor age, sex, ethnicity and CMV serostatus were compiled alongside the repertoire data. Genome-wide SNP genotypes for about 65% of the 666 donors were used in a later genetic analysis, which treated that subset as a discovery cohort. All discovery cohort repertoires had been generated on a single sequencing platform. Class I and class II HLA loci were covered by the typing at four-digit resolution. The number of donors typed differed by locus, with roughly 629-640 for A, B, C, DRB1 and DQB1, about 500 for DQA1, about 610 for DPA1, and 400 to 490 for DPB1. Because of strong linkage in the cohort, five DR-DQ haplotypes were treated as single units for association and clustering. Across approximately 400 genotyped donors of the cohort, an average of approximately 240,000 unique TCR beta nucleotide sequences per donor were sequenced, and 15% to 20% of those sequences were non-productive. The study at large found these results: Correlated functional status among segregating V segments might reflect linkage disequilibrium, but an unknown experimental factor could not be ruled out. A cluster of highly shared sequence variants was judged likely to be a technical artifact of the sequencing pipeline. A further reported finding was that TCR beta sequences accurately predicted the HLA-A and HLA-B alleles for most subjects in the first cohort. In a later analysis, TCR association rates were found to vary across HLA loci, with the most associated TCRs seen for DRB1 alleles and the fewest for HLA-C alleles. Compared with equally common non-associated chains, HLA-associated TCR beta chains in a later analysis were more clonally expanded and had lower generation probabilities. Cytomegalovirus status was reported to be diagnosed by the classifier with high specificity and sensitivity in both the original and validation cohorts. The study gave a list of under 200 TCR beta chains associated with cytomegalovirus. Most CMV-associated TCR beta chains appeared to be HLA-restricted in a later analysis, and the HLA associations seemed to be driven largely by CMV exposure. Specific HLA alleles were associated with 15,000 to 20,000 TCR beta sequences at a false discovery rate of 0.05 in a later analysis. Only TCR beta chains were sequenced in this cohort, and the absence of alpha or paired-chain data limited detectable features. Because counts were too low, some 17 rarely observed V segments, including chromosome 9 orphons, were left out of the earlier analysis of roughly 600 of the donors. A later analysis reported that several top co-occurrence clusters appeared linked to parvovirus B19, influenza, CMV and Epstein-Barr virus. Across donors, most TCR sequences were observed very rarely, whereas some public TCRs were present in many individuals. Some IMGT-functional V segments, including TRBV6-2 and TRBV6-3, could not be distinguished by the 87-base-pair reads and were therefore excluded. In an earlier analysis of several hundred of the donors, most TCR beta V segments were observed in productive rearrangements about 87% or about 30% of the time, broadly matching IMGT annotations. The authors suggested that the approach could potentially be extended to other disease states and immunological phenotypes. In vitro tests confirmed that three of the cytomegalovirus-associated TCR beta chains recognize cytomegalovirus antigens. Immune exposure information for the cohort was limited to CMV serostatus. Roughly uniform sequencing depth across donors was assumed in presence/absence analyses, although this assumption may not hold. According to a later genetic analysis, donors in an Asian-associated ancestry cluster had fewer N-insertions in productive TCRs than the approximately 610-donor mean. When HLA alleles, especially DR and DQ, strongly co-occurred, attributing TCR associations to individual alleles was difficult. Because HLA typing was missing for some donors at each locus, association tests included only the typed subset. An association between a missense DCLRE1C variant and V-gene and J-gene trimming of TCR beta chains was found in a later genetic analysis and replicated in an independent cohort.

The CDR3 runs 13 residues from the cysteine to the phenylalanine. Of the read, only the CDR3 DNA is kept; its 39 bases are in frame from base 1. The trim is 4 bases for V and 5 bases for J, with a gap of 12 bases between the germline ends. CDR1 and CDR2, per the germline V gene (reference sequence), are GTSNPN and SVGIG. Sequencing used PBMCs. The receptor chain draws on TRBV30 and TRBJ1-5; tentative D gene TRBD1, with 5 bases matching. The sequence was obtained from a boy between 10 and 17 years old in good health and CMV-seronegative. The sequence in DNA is TGTGCCTGGACGTCCAGGGTCGATCAGCCCCAGCATTTT. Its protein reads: CAWTSRVDQPQHF.